This TCR beta chain was recorded in a study of T-cell reconstitution after alpha-beta-depleted transplantation in children. During its preparation, the TCRbeta library received unique molecular identifiers. TCRdb fed the PCR reads into MiXCR, producing one record per CDR3 protein. This sample yields a few hundred thousand distinct CDR3 sequences, of which 9% to 10% are seen a single time; over 4.5% belongs to the top ten. The table lists this clonotype with many counts. Trimming pared 3 bases from V and 4 bases from J, leaving 7 bases between. This CDR3 comprises 12 residues. The V gene is TRBV12-3 or TRBV12-4, the J gene TRBJ2-7; D unclear. The receptor comes from a human donor who donated a stem cell graft to a child with SCID. The source material was PBMCs from the stem cell graft donor, sampled from the stem cell graft. The CDR3 DNA reads TGTGCCAGCAGTTTTTTAGGGTACGAGCAGTACTTC. This translates into CASSFLGYEQYF.